These 17 T cell receptor beta chains were all obtained from the same sample, sequenced in a study of blood T cells in healthy people across ages (dated by TCRdb to 2015 to 2017). The receptor library was made with 5' RACE. Sequencing was carried out with an Illumina HiSeq 2500. The second PCR ran for roughly 7 to 11 cycles and used a J-beta primer mix along with a sample-barcoded 5' primer. The public reads were reanalyzed by TCRdb: fastp trimming at Q25, MiXCR alignment, in-frame beta chains only. Every entry covers one CDR3 protein and lists the most common genes and DNA from its rows. The sample table holds some 1 million distinct CDR3 sequences, of which 40% to 55% were seen once. The ten largest clones take up about 19% of the sample. The sample consisted of blood. The receptors shown here come from a woman between 55 and 75 years old in good health.

The rearrangement uses TRBV5-1 and TRBJ2-7; no firm D call. V shed 3 bases and J shed 0 bases, with 31 bases lying between them. The CDR3 is 21 residues long. Germline assignment: CDR1 SGHRS and CDR2 YFSETQ. Here the CDR3 DNA reads TGCGCCAGCAGCTCAGGTACTTCCCCGGGCTCTAGTCGTTTCCTCTCCTACGAGCAGTACTTC. Amino acid sequence: CASSSGTSPGSSRFLSYEQYF. Complete variable domain (other parts from reference TRBV5-1 and TRBJ2-7): KAGVTQTPRYLIKTRGQQVTLSCSPISGHRSVSWYQQTPGQGLQFLFEYFSETQRNKGNFPGRFSGRQFSNSRSEMNVSTLELGDSALYLCASSSGTSPGSSRFLSYEQYFGPGTRLTVT.

This clonotype turned up a few times. The rearrangement links TRBV29-1 to TRBJ2-1; D not certain. The CDR3 length is 11 residues. The V gene lost 5 bases and the J gene lost 10 bases, with 12 bases spanning the gap. The V gene's germline CDR1 is SQVTM and CDR2 ANQGSEA. CDR3 residues: CSVFVTSEQFF. CDR3 nucleotide sequence: TGCAGCGTTTTTGTCACAAGCGAGCAGTTCTTC.

This clonotype was seen only a few times. V usage is TRBV10-3 and J usage is TRBJ2-7; 11 bases are shared with TRBD2. This CDR3 region has 15 residues. Germline CDR1 reads ENHRY; CDR2 reads SYGVKD. With V trimmed by 3 bases and J by 4 bases, 5 bases remained unmatched. Here the CDR3 DNA reads TGTGCCATCAGTGAATCTAGCGGGAGGTTATACGAGCAGTACTTC. Translation gives CAISESSGRLYEQYF.

This clonotype was picked up one time. The chain couples TRBV6-2 or TRBV6-3 to TRBJ2-7; 7 bases are a match to TRBD1. Unmatched junction bases numbered 6, after V lost 8 bases and J lost 2 bases. Germline values: CDR1 MNHEY, CDR2 SVGEGT. The CDR3 consists of 13 residues. CDR3 DNA: TGTGCCAGCGGGGACAGCCGGCCCTACGAGCAGTACTTC. Translating it yields CASGDSRPYEQYF.

V gene TRBV4-1 combines with J gene TRBJ2-5, with 9 nucleotides matching TRBD2. After removal of 3 bases from V and 11 bases from J, the junction contained 16 bases not matched to a gene. Germline CDR1 and CDR2: MGHRA and YSYEKL. This CDR3 comprises 16 residues. The CDR3 loop reads CASSHVAGADYNEQYF. The CDR3 DNA reads TGCGCCAGCAGCCATGTAGCGGGAGCGGACTACAATGAGCAGTACTTC.

This clonotype was seen repeatedly, ten times or more. The chain employs TRBV27 and TRBJ2-3, with 12 nucleotides matching TRBD2. The junction had 4 bases not matched to a gene; V was cut back by 5 bases and J by 4 bases. The CDR3 covers 15 residues. The germline V gene encodes CDR1 MNHEY and CDR2 SMNVEV (reference sequence). CDR3 amino acids: CASSPRLAGADTQYF. The CDR3 coding sequence is TGTGCCAGCAGTCCAAGACTAGCGGGAGCAGATACGCAGTATTTT.

V gene TRBV5-5 combines with J gene TRBJ2-1, with D perhaps being TRBD1 or TRBD2 (5 bases each). CDR3 size: 13 residues. With 4 bases removed from V and 7 bases from J, the gap between germline ends came to 12 bases. The germline CDR1 and CDR2 sequences are SGHKS and YYEKEE (reference sequence). The CDR3 region has the DNA TGTGCCAGCAGCGGGGGACCGCTTAATGAGCAGTTCTTC. Translated: CASSGGPLNEQFF. The full variable domain, its missing parts supplied by reference TRBV5-5 and TRBJ2-1, is DAGVTQSPTHLIKTRGQQVTLRCSPISGHKSVSWYQQVLGQGPQFIFQYYEKEERGRGNFPDRFSARQFPNYSSELNVNALLLGDSALYLCASSGGPLNEQFFGPGTRLTVL.

To note about this clonotype: A much larger clone is a single base away; this may be a read error. This chain uses TRBV7-3 with TRBJ2-7, with D possibly matching TRBD2 (6 bases). The J call is in doubt because the DNA end fits TRBJ2-5 better. Germline values: CDR1 SGHTA, CDR2 FQGTGA. The CDR3 length is 15 residues. The CDR3 nucleotides are TGTGCCAGCAGCCTCTCGTCGGGGGATAGAGAGACCCAGTACTTC. Protein product: CASSLSSGDRETQYF.

The chain recombines TRBV6-1 with TRBJ1-2; 8 bases align to TRBD1. This CDR3 region has 15 residues. Germline assignment: CDR1 MNHNS and CDR2 SASEGT. The V gene end was trimmed by 2 bases and the J gene end by 4 bases; junction bases not matched to a gene: 6. For the CDR3, the DNA is TGTGCCAGCAGTGAATGGGACAGGACCTTCTATGGCTACACCTTC. Translation: CASSEWDRTFYGYTF.

This chain links TRBV7-7 with TRBJ2-1; TRBD1 matches at 7 bases. TRBJ2-7 explains the end of the DNA better; the J call may be wrong. Germline V gene data show CDR1 as SSHAT and CDR2 as FNYEAQ (reference sequence). This CDR3 is 15 amino acids long. In nucleotides, the CDR3 is TGTGCCAGCAGCAAAACCGGGACAGTTACCTACGAGCAGTACTTC. Translating gives CASSKTGTVTYEQYF.

This clonotype appeared once. The chain uses TRBV20-1 and TRBJ2-7; 9 bases fit TRBD1. Losses at the gene ends were 0 bases for V and 0 bases for J; bases not matched to a gene: 12. Germline-derived CDR1 and CDR2 are DFQATT and SNEGSKA (reference sequence). This CDR3 comprises 18 residues. The CDR3 sequence is CSARDKDWTGAHSYEQYF. For the CDR3, the DNA is TGCAGTGCTAGAGATAAAGATTGGACAGGGGCCCACTCCTACGAGCAGTACTTC.

This clonotype was found a few times. CDR3 DNA: TGTGCCAGCTCACCACCGTGGGGAGATGAGCAGTTCTTC. It translates to CASSPPWGDEQFF. This sequence joins TRBV18 and TRBJ2-1; a weak D match, TRBD2 (5 bases). There are 13 residues in the CDR3. Germline CDR1 and CDR2: KGHSH and LQKENI. The V gene lost 0 bases and the J gene lost 8 bases, with 8 bases spanning the gap.

V usage is TRBV29-1 and J usage is TRBJ2-5, with 12 nucleotides matching TRBD1. The DNA end favors TRBJ2-7, so the J call may be wrong. The V gene's germline CDR1 is SQVTM and CDR2 ANQGSEA. The length of the CDR3 is 16 residues. CDR3 protein: CSVTAGTGGFRNEQYF. CDR3 coding DNA: TGCAGCGTGACAGCCGGGACAGGGGGCTTTCGTAACGAGCAGTACTTC.

The CDR3 is CASRDSATDTQYF. Written as DNA, the CDR3 is TGTGCCAGCCGGGACTCAGCCACAGATACGCAGTATTTT. This chain links TRBV10-3 with TRBJ2-3; D is possibly TRBD2 (6 bases). CDR1 is ENHRY and CDR2 is SYGVKD in the germline V gene. The CDR3 runs 13 residues. Trimming removed 10 bases from V and 2 bases from J, with 13 bases in between.

This rearrangement joins TRBV20-1 to TRBJ2-1, with a tentative D call TRBD2 (5 bases). This CDR3 has 15 amino acids. CDR1 DFQATT and CDR2 SNEGSKA come from the germline V gene (reference sequence). The germline V and J ends were trimmed by 2 bases and 3 bases, with 14 bases remaining between them. Written as DNA, the CDR3 is TGCAGTGCTAGACCCGGACTGATAAGCTACAATGAGCAGTTCTTC. Residues: CSARPGLISYNEQFF.

The CDR3 spells CSTVGQGETQYF. The CDR3, as DNA: TGCAGTACTGTGGGGCAGGGGGAGACCCAGTACTTC. The gene calls are TRBV20-1 and TRBJ2-5; D is perhaps TRBD1 (6 bases). V was clipped by 8 bases and J by 5 bases, with 15 bases between them. The CDR3 has 12 amino acids. Germline CDR1 reads DFQATT; CDR2 reads SNEGSKA (reference sequence).

This chain uses TRBV10-1 with TRBJ2-1, with 7 nucleotides matching TRBD2. Germline V CDR1 and CDR2: WNHNN, SYGVQD (reference sequence). This CDR3 comprises 15 residues. J lost 5 bases, V lost 2 bases, and 6 bases had no gene match. CDR3 in amino acids: CASSERASGDNEQFF. CDR3 DNA sequence: TGCGCCAGCAGTGAGCGGGCTAGCGGAGACAATGAGCAGTTCTTC.